This TCR beta chain is from a study of shared clonotypes between healthy human individuals. Sequenced by immunoSEQ multiplex PCR; TCRdb stores in-frame clones only, minus some. The sample holds approximately 340,000 clones, over 70% seen once. Germline V gene sequence: CDR1 SGHRS, CDR2 YFSETQ. The J segment lost 6 bases and the V segment lost 3 bases, leaving 6 bases of the junction unmatched. CDR3 length: 14 residues. Study-wide findings and caveats: With few donors, the genetic and exposure-history diversity represented was limited. Memory subsets generally showed lower estimated richness than naive subsets.

About this clone itself: No antigen is known for it.

Donors were Caucasian adults residing in Nashville, Tennessee, USA. A CD45RA-negative memory subset and a CD45RA+ naive subset were separated from the CD4+ cells. This sequence originates from a man aged 25 to 40 in good health. The specimen sequenced was memory CD4+ T cells sorted from blood. Subset noted: CD45RA-negative fraction. The chain joins TRBV5-1 to TRBJ2-1; 7 positions agree with TRBD1. The CDR3 DNA reads TGCGCCAGCAGCTCGACAGGGTATGGCAATGAGCAGTTCTTC. It is translated as CASSSTGYGNEQFF.